The present T cell receptor beta chain was sequenced within a study of blood T cells in healthy people across ages. Study information: Template switching captured about one barcoded beta molecule per two T cells.

Unmatched junction bases numbered 10, after V lost 0 bases and J lost 3 bases. The length of the CDR3 is 18 residues. The germline V gene has CDR1 LGHNA and CDR2 YSLEER. Primed by a sample-barcoded 5' primer and a J-beta primer mix, a second PCR proceeded for 7 to 11 cycles. One entry per CDR3 protein results from TCRdb running MiXCR on the 5' RACE reads. The sample holds about 1.5 million distinct CDR3 sequences; approximately 43% are singletons and the top ten take about 3.8%. Those donating, healthy Caucasian individuals from Russia, were aged about 6 to 100. Whole-study results and caveats: Per million T cells, TCR beta diversity dropped roughly linearly as age increased. In these data, TCR beta diversity tracked strongly with naive T cell percentage.

Worth noting for this clonotype: No antigen is known for it.

The chain has TRBV4-3 and TRBJ1-4, with TRBD1 matching 7 bases. This clonotype originated in a woman aged 18-29 years in good health. Sequenced material: blood. CDR3 bases: TGCGCCAGCAGCCAAGATCTGGCAGGGGGGGCGGCTAATGAAAAACTGTTTTTT. As protein: CASSQDLAGGAANEKLFF.